The 27 T cell receptor beta chains in this list originate from one sample, sequenced in a study of tumor-infiltrating lymphocytes in localized non-small cell lung cancer. Only in-frame clones appear in the TCRdb table, and some are missing; sequencing was by immunoSEQ multiplex PCR. The data hold around 6,400 clones, with less than 75% observed a single time. Sequencing was performed on uninvolved lung tissue not adjacent to the tumor. These receptors were taken from a human donor with non-small cell lung cancer.

The chain combines TRBV7-2 with TRBJ2-1; 12 bases line up with TRBD2. This CDR3 has 15 amino acids. Germline CDR1 is SGHTA and CDR2 is FQGNSA. The V segment lost 5 bases and the J segment 4 bases; nucleotides outside the gene matches: 3. Here the CDR3 DNA reads TGTGCCAGCAGCAGACTAGCGGGAGAGTACAATGAGCAGTTCTTC. It translates to CASSRLAGEYNEQFF.

This sequence joins TRBV7-2 and TRBJ2-5, with TRBD2 identical over 7 bases. The CDR3 is 17 amino acids. Germline trimming cut 1 base from V and 5 bases from J; bases unmatched to any gene: 13. Germline loops: CDR1 SGHTA, CDR2 FQGNSA. The DNA for the CDR3 is TGTGCCAGCAGCTTAGGACTCCAGGCGGGGGTTAGTGAGACCCAGTACTTC. Encoded protein: CASSLGLQAGVSETQYF. Supplemented by reference TRBV7-2 and TRBJ2-5, the full variable domain reads GAGVSQSPSNKVTEKGKDVELRCDPISGHTALYWYRQSLGQGLEFLIYFQGNSAPDKSGLPSDRFSAERTGGSVSTLTIQRTQQEDSAVYLCASSLGLQAGVSETQYFGPGTRLLVL.

This chain joins TRBV6-5 and TRBJ2-1; D may be TRBD1 (5 bases). V lost 7 bases, J lost 2 bases, and 12 bases lay in between. The CDR3 spans 14 residues. Germline V gene data show CDR1 as MNHEY and CDR2 as SVGAGI. The CDR3 loop is CASTQQGTYNEQFF. The DNA for the CDR3 is TGTGCCAGCACTCAGCAGGGCACCTACAATGAGCAGTTCTTC.

This clone showed up just a few times. The CDR3 loop is CASSTQEGTDTQYF. CDR3 bases: TGTGCCAGCAGTACACAGGAGGGCACAGATACGCAGTATTTT. V gene TRBV6-1 combines with J gene TRBJ2-3; D may match TRBD1 or TRBD2 (5 bases each). The V end lost 5 bases, the J end lost 1 base, and 10 bases lay between the germline ends. This CDR3 is built from 14 residues. Germline CDR1 is MNHNS and CDR2 is SASEGT.

This chain links TRBV27 with TRBJ1-2, with 12 nucleotides matching TRBD1. V lost 1 base to trimming and J lost 6 bases; unmatched junction nucleotides: 9. Germline-derived CDR1 and CDR2 are MNHEY and SMNVEV (reference sequence). CDR3 length: 17 residues. The chain's CDR3 is CASSLFGTGGSRDGYTF. The CDR3 DNA sequence: TGTGCCAGCAGTTTATTCGGGACAGGGGGCTCCAGGGATGGCTACACCTTC.

The rearrangement joins TRBV28 to TRBJ2-7, with 15 bases fitting TRBD2. The V gene end was trimmed by 7 bases and the J gene end by 3 bases; junction bases not matched to a gene: 4. This CDR3 has 15 amino acids. From germline, CDR1 is MDHEN and CDR2 SYDVKM. CDR3 loop: CASNLGLAGGYEQYF. The CDR3 DNA is TGTGCCAGCAACCTGGGACTAGCGGGAGGCTACGAGCAGTACTTC.

The V call is TRBV5-1, the J call TRBJ2-7, with 7 bases that match TRBD2. Germline CDR1 SGHRS, CDR2 YFSETQ. The CDR3 has 14 amino acids. The ends lost 8 bases at V and 4 bases at J; junction bases unmatched: 12. CDR3 bases: TGCGCCAGTAGGATCGGGGCGGGAGCGTACGAGCAGTACTTC. Protein product: CASRIGAGAYEQYF.

The rearrangement joins TRBV30 to TRBJ2-7; D is uncertain. Per the germline V gene, CDR1 is GTSNPN and CDR2 is SVGIG (reference sequence). The germline V and J ends were trimmed by 4 bases and 0 bases, with 13 bases remaining between them. The CDR3 spans 14 residues. The CDR3, as DNA: TGTGCCTGGACCCTCCCCGGGTCCTCCTACGAGCAGTACTTC. It yields the protein CAWTLPGSSYEQYF.

This chain links TRBV5-1 with TRBJ1-6, with 7 bases aligning to TRBD1. The V gene end was trimmed by 0 bases and the J gene end by 8 bases; junction bases not matched to a gene: 2. Germline V gives CDR1 SGHRS, CDR2 YFSETQ. CDR3 size: 14 residues. The CDR3 loop is CASSLGGGDSPLHF. CDR3 nucleotide sequence: TGCGCCAGCAGCTTGGGAGGGGGCGATTCACCCCTCCACTTT. The full variable domain, with the rest looked up from reference TRBV5-1 and TRBJ1-6, is KAGVTQTPRYLIKTRGQQVTLSCSPISGHRSVSWYQQTPGQGLQFLFEYFSETQRNKGNFPGRFSGRQFSNSRSEMNVSTLELGDSALYLCASSLGGGDSPLHFGNGTRLTVT.

This chain connects TRBV19 to TRBJ2-7, with D perhaps TRBD1 (6 bases). The CDR3 runs to 15 residues. The germline V gene has CDR1 LNHDA and CDR2 SQIVND (reference sequence). V lost 5 bases and J lost 4, with 18 bases in between. DNA of the CDR3: TGTGCCAGTAGTGCCGCGAGAGGGGGTACTTACGAGCAGTACTTC. Amino acids: CASSAARGGTYEQYF.

The rearrangement links TRBV5-6 to TRBJ1-2, with 10 bases matching TRBD1. The V gene's germline CDR1 is SGHDT and CDR2 YYEEEE. CDR3 length equals 13 residues. The V segment lost 5 bases and the J segment 3 bases; nucleotides outside the gene matches: 1. The CDR3 loop is CASRDRGDYGYTF. CDR3 bases: TGTGCCAGCAGGGACAGGGGGGACTATGGCTACACCTTC. Variable domain in full (rest from reference TRBV5-6 and TRBJ1-2): DAGVTQSPTHLIKTRGQQVTLRCSPKSGHDTVSWYQQALGQGPQFIFQYYEEEERQRGNFPDRFSGHQFPNYSSELNVNALLLGDSALYLCASRDRGDYGYTFGSGTRLTVV.

The V call is TRBV27, the J call TRBJ1-6, with TRBD1 matching 7 bases. Germline CDR1 MNHEY, CDR2 SMNVEV (reference sequence). CDR3 length: 15 amino acids. With V trimmed by 6 bases and J by 7 bases, 9 bases remained unmatched. CDR3 residues: CASSRTGVGNSPLHF. CDR3 in DNA: TGTGCCAGCAGCCGCACAGGGGTTGGGAATTCACCCCTCCACTTT.

The rearrangement joins TRBV7-2 to TRBJ1-5; tentative D call: TRBD1 (5 bases). V was pared by 5 bases and J by 0 bases, with 11 bases between. This CDR3 comprises 15 residues. The germline gives CDR1 SGHTA, CDR2 FQGNSA. The CDR3 spells CASSEGPYSNQPQHF. DNA for the CDR3: TGTGCCAGCAGCGAGGGACCCTATAGCAATCAGCCCCAGCATTTT.

The rearrangement uses TRBV5-1 and TRBJ1-1; TRBD1 is a possible D gene (6 bases). The CDR3 sequence is 13 residues long. Germline assignment: CDR1 SGHRS and CDR2 YFSETQ. V lost 4 bases and J 3 bases, leaving 10 bases between the germline ends. The CDR3 bases are TGCGCCAGCAGCCCGAGGACAGACACTGAAGCTTTCTTT. Its translation: CASSPRTDTEAFF.

The chain has TRBV9 and TRBJ2-7; TRBD1 agrees at 7 bases. The V segment lost 0 bases and the J segment 7 bases; nucleotides outside the gene matches: 13. This CDR3 is built from 16 residues. Germline V gene sequence: CDR1 SGDLS, CDR2 YYNGEE. The DNA of the CDR3 is TGTGCCAGCAGCGTAGGAGTAGGGGGCCCAATGGGAGAGCAGTACTTC. Protein product: CASSVGVGGPMGEQYF.

The rearrangement links TRBV2 to TRBJ1-5; 7 positions agree with TRBD1. Germline assignment: CDR1 SNHLY and CDR2 FYNNEI. The CDR3 extends over 15 amino acids. Trimming cost V 4 bases and J 1 base; bases outside gene matches: 4. The chain's CDR3 is CASSAIQGSNQPQHF. CDR3 coding DNA: TGTGCCAGCAGTGCCATACAGGGGAGCAATCAGCCCCAGCATTTT. Supplemented by reference TRBV2 and TRBJ1-5, the full variable domain reads EPEVTQTPSHQVTQMGQEVILRCVPISNHLYFYWYRQILGQKVEFLVSFYNNEISEKSEIFDDQFSVERPDGSNFTLKIRSTKLEDSAMYFCASSAIQGSNQPQHFGDGTRLSIL.

This clone turned up a few times. The chain recombines TRBV6-1 with TRBJ2-7; the match to TRBD1 covers 8 bases. CDR1 and CDR2 (germline): MNHNS, SASEGT. The CDR3 spans 14 residues. V dropped 4 bases and J dropped 4; count of bases not matched to a gene: 6. CDR3 in amino acids: CASSAGTGVYEQYF. CDR3 coding DNA: TGTGCCAGCAGTGCAGGGACAGGTGTTTACGAGCAGTACTTC.

The V call is TRBV19, the J call TRBJ2-7; weak D call: TRBD1 (6 bases). The CDR3 loop spans 13 amino acids. Trimming left V 6 bases short and J 3 bases short, with 12 bases between. Germline V gene lookup returns CDR1 LNHDA and CDR2 SQIVND (reference sequence). CDR3 nucleotides: TGTGCCAGTAGCGAAGGACAGTTCTACGAGCAGTACTTC. Encoded protein: CASSEGQFYEQYF.

This chain uses TRBV19 with TRBJ2-4; tentatively, D is TRBD1 (5 bases). The CDR3 is 14 amino acids. With 5 bases removed from V and 2 bases from J, the gap between germline ends came to 10 bases. Germline CDR1 is LNHDA and CDR2 is SQIVND (reference sequence). CDR3 bases: TGTGCCAGTAGTCCCCCAGGGTCCAAAAACATTCAGTACTTC. This gives the protein CASSPPGSKNIQYF.

V gene TRBV5-1 combines with J gene TRBJ2-1, with 14 bases identical to TRBD2. CDR3 size: 17 residues. The V gene's germline CDR1 is SGHRS and CDR2 YFSETQ. With 0 bases clipped from V and 5 bases from J, the junction kept 4 bases outside the gene matches. This CDR3 is CASSLAPGLAGDNEQFF. In DNA, the CDR3 is TGCGCCAGCAGCTTGGCACCGGGACTAGCGGGGGACAATGAGCAGTTCTTC.

The chain couples TRBV19 to TRBJ2-3; 8 positions agree with TRBD1. V shed 11 bases, J shed 4 bases, and the junction held 8 bases outside the gene matches. CDR1 and CDR2 from the germline V gene are LNHDA and SQIVND (reference sequence). This CDR3 contains 13 residues. For the CDR3, the DNA is TGTGCCGGATCCAGGGGGCTAGCAGATACGCAGTATTTT. Translating it yields CAGSRGLADTQYF.

This clone was seen just once. The chain has TRBV6-6 and TRBJ2-6; D is undetermined. The CDR3 is 16 residues long. V dropped 6 bases and J dropped 2 bases, with 14 bases sitting between them. Germline V gives CDR1 MNHNY, CDR2 SVGAGI (reference sequence). The CDR3 is CASSRSIGTGANVLTF. The DNA for the CDR3 is TGTGCCAGCAGCCGTTCGATTGGGACTGGGGCCAACGTCCTGACTTTC.

V usage is TRBV27 and J usage is TRBJ1-5; D call uncertain. CDR3 length equals 13 residues. Per the germline V gene, CDR1 is MNHEY and CDR2 is SMNVEV (reference sequence). The V end was cut by 7 bases, the J end by 7 bases, with 14 bases between. The CDR3 coding sequence is TGTGCCAGCAACGCGGTGGGCCCCCAGCCCCAGCATTTT. This encodes CASNAVGPQPQHF.

The V and J genes are TRBV4-1 and TRBJ1-4; D not resolved. Trimming cost V 4 bases and J 4 bases, with 16 bases left between them. The V gene's germline CDR1 is MGHRA and CDR2 YSYEKL. This CDR3 region has 16 residues. The CDR3 DNA follows: TGCGCCAGCAGCCTAGATGAGGCAGCTATTAATGAAAAACTGTTTTTT. As protein: CASSLDEAAINEKLFF.

The rearrangement links TRBV19 to TRBJ1-5; D gene unclear. Germline V gives CDR1 LNHDA, CDR2 SQIVND (reference sequence). Trimming pared 11 bases from V and 2 bases from J, leaving 16 bases between. There are 14 residues in the CDR3. In DNA form, the CDR3 reads TGTGCCGGTCAAGGGTCGGACCGCAATCAGCCCCAGCATTTT. Its protein is CAGQGSDRNQPQHF.

The V call is TRBV5-1, the J call TRBJ1-1, with TRBD1 as a possible D gene (6 bases). This CDR3 has 14 amino acids. Trimming shortened V by 0 bases and J by 2 bases, and 8 bases separated the two germline ends. Looked up from germline, CDR1 is SGHRS and CDR2 is YFSETQ. The CDR3 coding sequence is TGCGCCAGCAGCTTGGGACAGGTCAACACTGAAGCTTTCTTT. Amino acids: CASSLGQVNTEAFF.

This rearrangement joins TRBV5-1 to TRBJ1-1, with D unresolved. CDR1 and CDR2 from the germline V gene are SGHRS and YFSETQ. The CDR3 totals 14 residues. V gave up 2 bases and J gave up 1 base, with 9 bases separating them. This CDR3 is CASSFRSGNTEAFF. CDR3 nucleotides: TGCGCCAGCAGCTTTAGGTCGGGGAACACTGAAGCTTTCTTT.